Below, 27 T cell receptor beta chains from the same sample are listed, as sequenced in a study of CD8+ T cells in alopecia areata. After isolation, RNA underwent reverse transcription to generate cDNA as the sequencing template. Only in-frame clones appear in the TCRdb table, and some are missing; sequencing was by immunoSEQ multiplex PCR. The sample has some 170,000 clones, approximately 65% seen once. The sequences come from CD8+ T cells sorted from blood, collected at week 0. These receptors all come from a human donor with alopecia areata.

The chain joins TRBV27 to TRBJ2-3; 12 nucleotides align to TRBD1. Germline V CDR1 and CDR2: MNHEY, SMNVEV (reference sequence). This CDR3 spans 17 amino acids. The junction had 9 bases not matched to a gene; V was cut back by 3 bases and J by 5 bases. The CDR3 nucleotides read TGTGCCAGCAGTTTGGGAAGGCGGGACAGGGGGCTAGATACGCAGTATTTT. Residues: CASSLGRRDRGLDTQYF.

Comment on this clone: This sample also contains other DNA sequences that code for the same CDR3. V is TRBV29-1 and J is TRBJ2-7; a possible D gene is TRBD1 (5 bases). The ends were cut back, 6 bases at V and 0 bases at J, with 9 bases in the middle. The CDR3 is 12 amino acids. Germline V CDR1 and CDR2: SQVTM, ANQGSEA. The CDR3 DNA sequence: TGCAGCGTAAGCAGGGACTCCTACGAGCAGTACTTC. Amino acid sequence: CSVSRDSYEQYF.

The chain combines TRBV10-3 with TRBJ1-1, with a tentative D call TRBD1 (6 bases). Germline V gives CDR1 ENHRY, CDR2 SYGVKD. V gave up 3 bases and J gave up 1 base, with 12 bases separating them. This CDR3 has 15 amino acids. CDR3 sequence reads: CAISELTGRNTEAFF. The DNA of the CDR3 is TGTGCCATCAGTGAACTTACAGGGAGGAACACTGAAGCTTTCTTT.

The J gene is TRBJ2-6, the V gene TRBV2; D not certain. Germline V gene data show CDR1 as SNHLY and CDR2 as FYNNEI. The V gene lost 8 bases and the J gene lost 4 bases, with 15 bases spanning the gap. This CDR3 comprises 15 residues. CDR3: CASYLTLVGANVLTF. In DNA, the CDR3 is TGTGCCAGCTACCTGACCCTCGTAGGGGCCAACGTCCTGACTTTC.

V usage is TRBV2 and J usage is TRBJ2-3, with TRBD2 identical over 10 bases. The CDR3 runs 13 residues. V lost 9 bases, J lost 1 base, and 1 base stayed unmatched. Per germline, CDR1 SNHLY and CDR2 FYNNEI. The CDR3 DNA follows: TGTGCCAGTCTAGCGGGGGGCACAGATACGCAGTATTTT. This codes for CASLAGGTDTQYF.

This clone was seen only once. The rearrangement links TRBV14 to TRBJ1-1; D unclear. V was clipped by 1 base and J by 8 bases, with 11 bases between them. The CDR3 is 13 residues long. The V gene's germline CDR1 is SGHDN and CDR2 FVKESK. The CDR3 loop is CASSQVSGREAFF. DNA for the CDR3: TGTGCCAGCAGCCAAGTGTCCGGTCGAGAAGCTTTCTTT.

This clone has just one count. The CDR3 DNA sequence: TGTGCCAGCAGAGCAAAATGGAGAACTCCGAAAGAGGGTCAATTTTTAGCCCTCCACTTT. Encoded protein: CASRAKWRTPKEGQFLALHF. The V call is TRBV27, the J call TRBJ1-6; D not certain. The germline V gene encodes CDR1 MNHEY and CDR2 SMNVEV (reference sequence). This CDR3 is built from 20 residues. V lost 6 bases, J lost 14 bases, and 38 bases lay in between.

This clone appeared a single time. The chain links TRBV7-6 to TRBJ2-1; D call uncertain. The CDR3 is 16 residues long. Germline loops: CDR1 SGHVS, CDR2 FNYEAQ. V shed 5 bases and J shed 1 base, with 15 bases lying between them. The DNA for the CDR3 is TGTGCCAGCAGCCAAAAGGAGAGTTTTTCCTACAATGAGCAGTTCTTC. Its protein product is CASSQKESFSYNEQFF.

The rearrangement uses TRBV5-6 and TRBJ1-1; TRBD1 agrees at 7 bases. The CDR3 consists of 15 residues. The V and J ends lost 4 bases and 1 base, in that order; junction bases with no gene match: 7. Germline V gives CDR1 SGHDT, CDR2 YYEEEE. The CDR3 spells CASSGPGQRNTEAFF. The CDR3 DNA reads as TGTGCCAGCAGCGGACCGGGACAGCGGAACACTGAAGCTTTCTTT.

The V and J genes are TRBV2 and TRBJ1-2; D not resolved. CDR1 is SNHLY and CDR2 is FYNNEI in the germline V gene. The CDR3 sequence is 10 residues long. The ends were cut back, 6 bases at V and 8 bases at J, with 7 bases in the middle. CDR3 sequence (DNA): TGTGCCAGCAGGGCGGGGGGCTACACCTTC. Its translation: CASRAGGYTF.

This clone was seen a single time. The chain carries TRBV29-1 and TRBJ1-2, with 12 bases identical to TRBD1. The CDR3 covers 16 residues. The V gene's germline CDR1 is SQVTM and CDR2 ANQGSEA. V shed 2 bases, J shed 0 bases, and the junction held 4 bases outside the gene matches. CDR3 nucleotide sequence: TGCAGCGTTGAAACCGGGACAGGGGGCCCTAACTATGGCTACACCTTC. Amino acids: CSVETGTGGPNYGYTF.

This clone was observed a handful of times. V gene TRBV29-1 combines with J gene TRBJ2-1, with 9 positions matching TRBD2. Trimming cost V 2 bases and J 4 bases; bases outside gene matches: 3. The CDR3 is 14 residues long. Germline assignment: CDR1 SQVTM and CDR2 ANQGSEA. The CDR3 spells CSVELAGTYNEQFF. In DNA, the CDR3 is TGCAGCGTTGAACTAGCGGGGACTTACAATGAGCAGTTCTTC.

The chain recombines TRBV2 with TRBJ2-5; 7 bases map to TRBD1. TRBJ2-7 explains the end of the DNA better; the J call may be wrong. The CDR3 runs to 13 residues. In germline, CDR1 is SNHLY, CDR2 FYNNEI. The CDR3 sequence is CASSETGVYEQYF. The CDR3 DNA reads TGTGCCAGCAGTGAAACAGGGGTATACGAGCAGTACTTC.

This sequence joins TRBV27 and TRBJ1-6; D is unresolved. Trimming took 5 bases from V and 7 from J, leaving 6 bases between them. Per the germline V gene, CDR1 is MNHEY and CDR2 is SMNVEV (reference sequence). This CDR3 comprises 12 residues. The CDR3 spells CASSPTNSPLHF. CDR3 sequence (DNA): TGTGCCAGCAGTCCGACAAATTCACCCCTCCACTTT.

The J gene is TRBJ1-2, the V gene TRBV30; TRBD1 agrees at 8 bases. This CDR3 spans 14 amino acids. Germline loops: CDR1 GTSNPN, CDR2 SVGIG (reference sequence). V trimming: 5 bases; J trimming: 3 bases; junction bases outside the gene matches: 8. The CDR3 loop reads CAWEVDRADYGYTF. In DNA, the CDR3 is TGTGCCTGGGAAGTGGACAGGGCCGACTATGGCTACACCTTC.

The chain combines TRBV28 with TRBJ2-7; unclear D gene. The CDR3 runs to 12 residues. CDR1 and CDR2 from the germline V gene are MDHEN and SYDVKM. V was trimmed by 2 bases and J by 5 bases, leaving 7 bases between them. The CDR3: CASSLGIHEQYF. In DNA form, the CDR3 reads TGTGCCAGCAGTTTAGGGATCCACGAGCAGTACTTC.

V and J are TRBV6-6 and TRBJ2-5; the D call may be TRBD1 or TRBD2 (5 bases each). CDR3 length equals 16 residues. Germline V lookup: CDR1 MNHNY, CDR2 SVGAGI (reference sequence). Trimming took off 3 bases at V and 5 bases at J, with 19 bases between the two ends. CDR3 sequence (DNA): TGTGCCAGCAGTTATCGGGACCCAGGGAAGGCGGAGACCCAGTACTTC. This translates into CASSYRDPGKAETQYF.

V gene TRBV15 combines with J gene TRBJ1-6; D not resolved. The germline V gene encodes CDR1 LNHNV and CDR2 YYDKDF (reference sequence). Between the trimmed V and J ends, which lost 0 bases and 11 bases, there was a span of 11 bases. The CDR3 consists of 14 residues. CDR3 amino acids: CATSRDLAQTPLHF. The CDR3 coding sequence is TGTGCCACCAGCAGAGATCTCGCCCAGACACCCCTCCACTTT.

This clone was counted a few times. The CDR3 sequence is CASSEEWDRGSYNSPLHF. Written as DNA, the CDR3 is TGTGCCAGCAGTGAAGAGTGGGACAGGGGCTCCTATAATTCACCCCTCCACTTT. The rearrangement uses TRBV2 and TRBJ1-6, with TRBD1 identical over 10 bases. Germline CDR1 SNHLY, CDR2 FYNNEI. CDR3 size: 18 residues. With V trimmed by 1 base and J by 0 bases, 3 bases remained unmatched.

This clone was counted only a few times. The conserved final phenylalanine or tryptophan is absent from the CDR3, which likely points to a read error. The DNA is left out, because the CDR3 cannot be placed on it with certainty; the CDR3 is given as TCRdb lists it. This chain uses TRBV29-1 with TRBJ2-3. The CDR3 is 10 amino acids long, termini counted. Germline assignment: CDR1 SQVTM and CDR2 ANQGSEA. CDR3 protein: CSVDVPQTHL.

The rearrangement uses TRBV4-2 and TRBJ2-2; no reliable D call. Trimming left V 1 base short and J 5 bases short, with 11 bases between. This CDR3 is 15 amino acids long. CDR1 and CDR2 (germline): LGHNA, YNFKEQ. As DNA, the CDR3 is TGTGCCAGCAGCCAAGTTTTCCCGATAACCGGGGAGCTGTTTTTT. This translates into CASSQVFPITGELFF.

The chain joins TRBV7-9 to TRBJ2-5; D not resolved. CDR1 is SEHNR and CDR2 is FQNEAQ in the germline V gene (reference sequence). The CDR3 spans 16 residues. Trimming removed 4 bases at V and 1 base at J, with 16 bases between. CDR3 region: CASSSPTDTVQETQYF. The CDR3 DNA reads TGTGCCAGCAGCTCTCCGACTGACACCGTCCAAGAGACCCAGTACTTC.

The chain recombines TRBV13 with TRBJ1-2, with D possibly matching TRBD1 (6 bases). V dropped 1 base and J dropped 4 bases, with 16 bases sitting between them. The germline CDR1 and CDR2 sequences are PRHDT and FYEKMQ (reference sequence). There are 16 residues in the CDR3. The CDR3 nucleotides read TGTGCCAGCAGCTTAGTCCTACAGGGTACCTTCTATGGCTACACCTTC. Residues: CASSLVLQGTFYGYTF.

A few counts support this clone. DNA for the CDR3: TGTGCCAGCAGTTACGAGGGAGGAGAGACCCAGTACTTC. Amino acid sequence: CASSYEGGETQYF. V usage is TRBV6-5 and J usage is TRBJ2-5, with D perhaps matching TRBD2 (6 bases). CDR3 size: 13 residues. Germline CDR1 MNHEY, CDR2 SVGAGI. V was shortened by 2 bases and J by 4 bases, with 8 bases between the two germline ends.

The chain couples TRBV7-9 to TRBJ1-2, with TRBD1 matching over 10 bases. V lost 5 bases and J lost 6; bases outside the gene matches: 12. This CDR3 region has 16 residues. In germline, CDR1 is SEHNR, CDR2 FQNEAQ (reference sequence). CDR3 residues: CASSRPPGQGRNGYTF. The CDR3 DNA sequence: TGTGCCAGCAGCCGCCCGCCGGGACAGGGGCGCAATGGCTACACCTTC.

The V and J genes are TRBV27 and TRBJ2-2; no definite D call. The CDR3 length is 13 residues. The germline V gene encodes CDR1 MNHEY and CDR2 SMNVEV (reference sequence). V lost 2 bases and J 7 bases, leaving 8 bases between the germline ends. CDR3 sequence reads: CASSLRVNGELFF. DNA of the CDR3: TGTGCCAGCAGTTTACGGGTGAACGGGGAGCTGTTTTTT.

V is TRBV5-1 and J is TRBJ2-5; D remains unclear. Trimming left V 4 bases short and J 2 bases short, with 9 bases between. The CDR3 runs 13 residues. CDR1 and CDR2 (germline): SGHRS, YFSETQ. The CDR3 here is CASSTRPQETQYF. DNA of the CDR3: TGCGCCAGCAGCACCCGCCCGCAAGAGACCCAGTACTTC. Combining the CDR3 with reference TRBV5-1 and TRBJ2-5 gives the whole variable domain KAGVTQTPRYLIKTRGQQVTLSCSPISGHRSVSWYQQTPGQGLQFLFEYFSETQRNKGNFPGRFSGRQFSNSRSEMNVSTLELGDSALYLCASSTRPQETQYFGPGTRLLVL.